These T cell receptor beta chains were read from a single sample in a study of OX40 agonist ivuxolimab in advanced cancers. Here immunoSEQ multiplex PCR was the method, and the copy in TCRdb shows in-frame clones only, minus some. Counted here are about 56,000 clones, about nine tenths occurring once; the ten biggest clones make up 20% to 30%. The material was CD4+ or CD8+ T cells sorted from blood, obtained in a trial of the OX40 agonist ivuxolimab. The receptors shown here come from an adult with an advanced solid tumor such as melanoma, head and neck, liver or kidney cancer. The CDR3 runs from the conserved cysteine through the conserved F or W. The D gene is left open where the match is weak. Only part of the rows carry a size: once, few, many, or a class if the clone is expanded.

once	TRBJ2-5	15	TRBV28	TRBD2	TGTGCCAGCACCGCTCTAGCGGGAGACGTGGAGACCCAGTACTTC	CASTALAGDVETQYF
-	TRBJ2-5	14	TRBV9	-	TGTGCCAGCAGCGTCGTGGGCGGCCAAGAGACCCAGTACTTC	CASSVVGGQETQYF
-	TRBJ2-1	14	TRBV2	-	TGTGCCAGCTACGGACTAGGGGGTGACAATGAGCAGTTCTTC	CASYGLGGDNEQFF
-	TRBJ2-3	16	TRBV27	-	TGTGCCAGCAGCGCGCGACGGAGCTCCTTTACAGATACGCAGTATTTT	CASSARRSSFTDTQYF
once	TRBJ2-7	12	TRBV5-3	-	TGTGCCGCCCTAGGGGTTTTCTACGAGCAGTACTTC	CAALGVFYEQYF
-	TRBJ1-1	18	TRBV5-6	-	TGTGCCAGCAGCTTCAAGGACCAAAACAGGGATCTGAACACTGAAGCTTTCTTT	CASSFKDQNRDLNTEAFF
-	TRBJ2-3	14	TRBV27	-	TGTGCCAGCAGTCCAACCCTGCAGGGAGAAACGCAGTATTTT	CASSPTLQGETQYF
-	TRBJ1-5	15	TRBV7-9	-	TGTGCCAGCAGCTTAGAACCGGGAAGGGGTCAGCCCCAGCATTTT	CASSLEPGRGQPQHF
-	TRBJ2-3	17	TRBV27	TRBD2	TGTGCCAGCAGTTTGCGCGGGGGACCTACTAGCACAGATACGCAGTATTTT	CASSLRGGPTSTDTQYF
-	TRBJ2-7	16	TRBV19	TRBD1	TGTGCCAGTAGTATAGCCCAGGGGGAGTTGGCCTACGAGCAGTACTTC	CASSIAQGELAYEQYF
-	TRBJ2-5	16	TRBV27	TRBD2	TGTGCCAGCAGTCCCCGGACTAGCGGGCCCCGAGAGACCCAGTACTTC	CASSPRTSGPRETQYF
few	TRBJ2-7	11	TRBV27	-	TGTGCCAGCAGTTTACCCCACGAGCAGTACTTC	CASSLPHEQYF
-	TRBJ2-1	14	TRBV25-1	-	TGTGCCAGCAGTAATCAGTTAAAAACGAATGAGCAGTTCTTC	CASSNQLKTNEQFF
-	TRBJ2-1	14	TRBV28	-	TGTGCCAGCAGTTTAGACCCGGGGGACGGTGAGCAGTTCTTC	CASSLDPGDGEQFF
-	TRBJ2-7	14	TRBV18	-	TGTGCCAGCTCACCTAGGGACAACTCCTACGAGCAGTACTTC	CASSPRDNSYEQYF
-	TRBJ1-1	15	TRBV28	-	TGTGCCAGCCGGGGGGTCGGGTGGTTGAACACTGAAGCTTTCTTT	CASRGVGWLNTEAFF
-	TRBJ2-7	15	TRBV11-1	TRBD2	TGTGCCAGCAGCCTAGCGGGAGGGCCGTCGGTCGAGCAGTACTTC	CASSLAGGPSVEQYF